This TCR beta chain was observed in a study of early T cells in non-severe SARS-CoV-2 infection. Study in general: Bulk RNA isolated from unsorted whole blood underwent sequencing; chains were not paired.

The J segment lost 6 bases and the V segment lost 4 bases, leaving 2 bases of the junction unmatched. Looked up from germline, CDR1 is LGHDT and CDR2 is YNNKEL (reference sequence). The CDR3 has 12 residues. This clonotype has at least ten counts. Its antigen is still unknown. The study, taken as a whole, reports: Anti-spike CD8 responses were favored by VDJdb matching, which missed private and CD4 specificities.

cDNA molecules, individually, were tagged with unique molecular identifiers. TCRdb used MiXCR to reprocess the 5' RACE reads, holding one entry per CDR3 protein. The data show some 30,000 distinct CDR3 sequences, around 4.4% seen once. The chain combines TRBV3-1 with TRBJ2-7, with TRBD1 matching 8 bases. The clonotype originates from an adult who was a healthcare worker with PCR-confirmed SARS-CoV-2 infection or an uninfected control (not recorded which). The material sequenced was whole blood. The CDR3 bases are TGTGCCAGCAGCCGACAGGGGTCCGAGCAGTACTTC. This gives the protein CASSRQGSEQYF.